This TCR beta chain was sequenced in a study of T cell responses to AZD1222 COVID-19 vaccine. On this clone itself: Its antigen is not identified.

Using immunoSEQ multiplex PCR, the repertoire was profiled, and TCRdb retains in-frame clones only, with some absent. Of about 150,000 clones listed, roughly nine tenths are singletons. Study-wide findings and caveats: Breadth and depth of Spike-specific TCRs rose after two AZD1222 doses. It should be noted that donors were predominantly white British and more often female, and clonal diversity was possibly underestimated.

This specimen consisted of peripheral blood, obtained after recovery from COVID-19. This clonotype originated in an adult who had recovered from COVID-19.

The CDR3 sequence: CASSVEGVNSPLHF. In nucleotides, the CDR3 is TGTGCCAGCAGCGTAGAGGGAGTTAATTCACCCCTCCACTTT. The rearrangement links TRBV9 to TRBJ1-6; the D is unclear. Germline CDR1 is SGDLS and CDR2 is YYNGEE. The ends were cut back, 0 bases at V and 6 bases at J, with 7 bases in the middle. The CDR3 runs to 14 residues.